This entry lists 26 T cell receptor beta chains sequenced from one sample in a study of technical replicates of blood from a few donors. The method was immunoSEQ multiplex PCR; TCRdb's version includes in-frame clones alone and lacks a portion of them. The profile shows 85,000 to 100,000 clones, 94% of them singletons. Material: T cells isolated from PBMCs. The receptors were sampled from a human donor in good health.

V gene TRBV19 combines with J gene TRBJ2-3; maybe TRBD2 (5 bases). Germline CDR1 LNHDA, CDR2 SQIVND (reference sequence). The CDR3 runs to 17 residues. V was pared by 2 bases and J by 0 bases, with 15 bases between. CDR3 DNA sequence: TGTGCCAGTAGTATATCCTTTGGGAGAGTGAGCACAGATACGCAGTATTTT. It encodes CASSISFGRVSTDTQYF.

The rearrangement uses TRBV29-1 and TRBJ1-3; 12 bases line up with TRBD1. The J segment lost 2 bases and the V segment lost 6 bases, leaving 5 bases of the junction unmatched. The CDR3 loop spans 15 amino acids. Germline-derived CDR1 and CDR2 are SQVTM and ANQGSEA. The CDR3 spells CSVERDRGPGNTIYF. The CDR3 DNA reads TGCAGCGTGGAACGGGACAGGGGGCCTGGAAACACCATATATTTT.

The V and J genes are TRBV4-2 and TRBJ2-1, with 15 bases fitting TRBD2. The V gene end was trimmed by 5 bases and the J gene end by 9 bases; junction bases not matched to a gene: 8. The CDR3 length is 16 residues. The germline CDR1 and CDR2 sequences are LGHNA and YNFKEQ. The DNA for the CDR3 is TGTGCCAGCAGCTACAAAGGACTAGCGGGAGGGGGTGAGCAGTTCTTC. Its translation: CASSYKGLAGGGEQFF.

The rearrangement links TRBV15 to TRBJ2-1, with 9 nucleotides matching TRBD2. Germline CDR1 is LNHNV and CDR2 is YYDKDF (reference sequence). The CDR3 covers 17 residues. V was pared by 0 bases and J by 4 bases, with 7 bases of the junction left unmatched. In nucleotides, the CDR3 is TGTGCCACCAGCAGAGATTTTAGCGGGGGACCGTACAATGAGCAGTTCTTC. Protein sequence: CATSRDFSGGPYNEQFF. Supplemented by reference TRBV15 and TRBJ2-1, the full variable domain reads DAMVIQNPRYQVTQFGKPVTLSCSQTLNHNVMYWYQQKSSQAPKLLFHYYDKDFNNEADTPDNFQSRRPNTSFCFLDIRSPGLGDTAMYLCATSRDFSGGPYNEQFFGPGTRLTVL.

The rearrangement uses TRBV28 and TRBJ2-1; possible D gene TRBD1, 5 bases. The V gene's germline CDR1 is MDHEN and CDR2 SYDVKM. The CDR3 length is 18 residues. Trimming removed 5 bases at V and 4 bases at J, with 24 bases between. CDR3 protein: CASSPHPTGQIRYNEQFF. DNA of the CDR3: TGTGCCAGCAGTCCCCATCCTACCGGACAAATTAGGTACAATGAGCAGTTCTTC. Variable domain in full (rest from reference TRBV28 and TRBJ2-1): DVKVTQSSRYLVKRTGEKVFLECVQDMDHENMFWYRQDPGLGLRLIYFSYDVKMKEKGDIPEGYSVSREKKERFSLILESASTNQTSMYLCASSPHPTGQIRYNEQFFGPGTRLTVL.

This sequence joins TRBV2 and TRBJ2-5, with a possible D match to TRBD2 (6 bases). Trimming took 6 bases from V and 4 from J, leaving 12 bases between them. CDR3 length equals 13 residues. Germline CDR1 reads SNHLY; CDR2 reads FYNNEI. Here the CDR3 reads CASRKPAGETQYF. DNA of the CDR3: TGTGCCAGCAGAAAGCCAGCGGGAGAGACCCAGTACTTC. Combining the CDR3 with reference TRBV2 and TRBJ2-5 gives the whole variable domain EPEVTQTPSHQVTQMGQEVILRCVPISNHLYFYWYRQILGQKVEFLVSFYNNEISEKSEIFDDQFSVERPDGSNFTLKIRSTKLEDSAMYFCASRKPAGETQYFGPGTRLLVL.

The chain couples TRBV4-1 to TRBJ2-7, with TRBD1 identical over 8 bases. Losses at the gene ends were 3 bases for V and 1 base for J; bases not matched to a gene: 8. The germline gives CDR1 MGHRA, CDR2 YSYEKL. The CDR3 sequence is 16 residues long. The CDR3 DNA reads as TGCGCCAGCAGCCATATCGGGACAGGCATTTCCTACGAGCAGTACTTC. Protein: CASSHIGTGISYEQYF.

V and J are TRBV7-9 and TRBJ2-2, with a tentative D call TRBD2 (5 bases). V gave up 3 bases and J gave up 4 bases, with 21 bases separating them. The CDR3 consists of 18 residues. Germline values: CDR1 SEHNR, CDR2 FQNEAQ (reference sequence). CDR3 region: CASSFSLSGGGGTGELFF. In nucleotides, the CDR3 is TGTGCCAGCAGCTTTTCGTTGAGCGGTGGAGGTGGCACCGGGGAGCTGTTTTTT.

The rearrangement links TRBV15 to TRBJ2-7; D unresolved. The CDR3 is made up of 18 amino acids. Trimming removed 1 base at V and 7 bases at J, with 26 bases between. Germline CDR1 is LNHNV and CDR2 is YYDKDF (reference sequence). CDR3 DNA: TGTGCCACCAGCAGAGCCTACCCGGTTCGAGACACCGATCGAGAGCAGTACTTC. Its protein product is CATSRAYPVRDTDREQYF.

The chain recombines TRBV2 with TRBJ1-1; D not certain. Deletions cut 4 bases from V and 0 bases from J, with 9 bases between. Germline-derived CDR1 and CDR2 are SNHLY and FYNNEI. The CDR3 spans 14 residues. The CDR3 DNA sequence: TGTGCCAGCAGTGGAGCATTAATGAACACTGAAGCTTTCTTT. Protein sequence: CASSGALMNTEAFF.

This clone has only a few counts. The rearrangement uses TRBV6-4 and TRBJ2-1, with TRBD1 identical over 9 bases. Losses at the gene ends were 2 bases for V and 10 bases for J; bases not matched to a gene: 6. Germline lookup yields CDR1 MRHNA and CDR2 SNTAGT. CDR3 length: 14 residues. CDR3: CASSDGGQGGEQFF. The CDR3 DNA sequence: TGTGCCAGCAGTGACGGGGGACAGGGTGGGGAGCAGTTCTTC.

This chain joins TRBV5-1 and TRBJ1-5; 9 nucleotides align to TRBD1. CDR1 is SGHRS, CDR2 YFSETQ, per germline. The trim removed 4 bases at V and 2 bases at J, leaving 10 bases unmatched. This CDR3 has 17 residues. The CDR3 sequence is CASSPDGTGSGNQPQHF. The CDR3 coding sequence is TGCGCCAGCAGCCCGGATGGGACAGGGAGTGGCAATCAGCCCCAGCATTTT.

The chain has TRBV28 and TRBJ2-1, with 9 nucleotides matching TRBD2. Per germline, CDR1 MDHEN and CDR2 SYDVKM. Trimming took 3 bases from V and 6 from J; bases not matched to a gene: 15. The CDR3 length is 18 residues. As DNA, the CDR3 is TGTGCCAGCAGTTTGAGTGGGGCTCTAGCGGGGCCAAGCAATGAGCAGTTCTTC. Translation gives CASSLSGALAGPSNEQFF.

The gene calls are TRBV9 and TRBJ1-1; D is possibly TRBD1 (5 bases). Trimming took off 4 bases at V and 1 base at J, with 8 bases between the two ends. Germline V gene sequence: CDR1 SGDLS, CDR2 YYNGEE. This CDR3 has 13 amino acids. The CDR3 DNA follows: TGTGCCAGCAGCCGCGGGGCGAACACTGAAGCTTTCTTT. Its protein product is CASSRGANTEAFF.

This sequence joins TRBV11-2 and TRBJ1-4; D is undetermined. The germline CDR1 and CDR2 sequences are SGHAT and FQNNGV. The CDR3 length is 13 residues. Trimming pared 4 bases from V and 4 bases from J, leaving 7 bases between. Here the CDR3 reads CASSSQLNEKLFF. In DNA form, the CDR3 reads TGTGCCAGCAGCTCCCAACTTAATGAAAAACTGTTTTTT.

The CDR3: CSVEGHTNTEAFF. In DNA, the CDR3 is TGCAGCGTTGAGGGACATACGAACACTGAAGCTTTCTTT. The chain is built from TRBV29-1 and TRBJ1-1, with a tentative D call TRBD1 (6 bases). Germline V gene lookup returns CDR1 SQVTM and CDR2 ANQGSEA. CDR3 length: 13 amino acids. The V and J ends lost 3 bases and 1 base respectively, with 9 bases between them. Using reference TRBV29-1 and TRBJ1-1 for the parts outside the CDR3, the full variable domain is SAVISQKPSRDICQRGTSLTIQCQVDSQVTMMFWYRQQPGQSLTLIATANQGSEATYESGFVIDKFPISRPNLTFSTLTVSNMSPEDSSIYLCSVEGHTNTEAFFGQGTRLTVV.

DNA of the CDR3: TGTGCCAGCAGTTTGGAACGAGACTGGTTTACGCAGTATTTT. It translates to CASSLERDWFTQYF. This chain uses TRBV28 with TRBJ2-3; D remains unclear. The germline V gene encodes CDR1 MDHEN and CDR2 SYDVKM. V was clipped by 3 bases and J by 8 bases, with 15 bases between them. The CDR3 sequence is 14 residues long.

This clone appeared a single time. The chain uses TRBV6-1 and TRBJ1-2, with 10 bases matching TRBD1. This CDR3 has 15 residues. CDR1 is MNHNS and CDR2 is SASEGT in the germline V gene. Trimming removed 6 bases from V and 3 bases from J; junction bases left unmatched: 7. The CDR3 sequence: CASSPLTGGDYGYTF. The CDR3 DNA follows: TGTGCCAGCAGCCCCCTGACAGGGGGCGACTATGGCTACACCTTC.

Here the CDR3 DNA reads TGTGCCAGCAGTGTTGGGCAGTCCAACGTCCTGACTTTC. It codes for CASSVGQSNVLTF. This chain links TRBV25-1 with TRBJ2-6; D gene unclear. The CDR3 runs 13 residues. The germline gives CDR1 MGHDK, CDR2 SYGVNS. Trimming removed 4 bases at V and 8 bases at J, with 9 bases between.

The chain combines TRBV14 with TRBJ1-4; no reliable D call. The CDR3 extends over 13 amino acids. The germline CDR1 and CDR2 sequences are SGHDN and FVKESK. Trimming took 6 bases from V and 8 from J, leaving 13 bases between them. This CDR3 reads CASSRQASEKLFF. The CDR3 coding sequence is TGTGCCAGCAGTCGACAAGCATCCGAAAAACTGTTTTTT. Full variable domain (rest looked up from reference TRBV14 and TRBJ1-4): EAGVTQFPSHSVIEKGQTVTLRCDPISGHDNLYWYRRVMGKEIKFLLHFVKESKQDESGMPNNRFLAERTGGTYSTLKVQPAELEDSGVYFCASSRQASEKLFFGSGTQLSVL.

This rearrangement joins TRBV10-3 to TRBJ2-7, with 8 bases lining up with TRBD1. Germline trimming cut 6 bases from V and 4 bases from J; bases unmatched to any gene: 14. The CDR3 length is 16 residues. Germline lookup yields CDR1 ENHRY and CDR2 SYGVKD. This CDR3 reads CAIRGEPDRARYEQYF. For the CDR3, the DNA is TGTGCCATCAGGGGCGAACCGGACAGGGCAAGATACGAGCAGTACTTC.

The chain couples TRBV7-2 to TRBJ2-7; 7 positions match TRBD2. The germline V gene encodes CDR1 SGHTA and CDR2 FQGNSA. The V gene end was trimmed by 1 base and the J gene end by 6 bases; junction bases not matched to a gene: 12. The CDR3 consists of 16 residues. Here the CDR3 DNA reads TGTGCCAGCAGCTTAGGCCCGGGAGGTAGGCCTCGCGAGCAGTACTTC. It codes for CASSLGPGGRPREQYF.

V and J are TRBV14 and TRBJ1-2; tentative D call: TRBD1 (5 bases). The germline V gene encodes CDR1 SGHDN and CDR2 FVKESK. The CDR3 consists of 15 residues. V was pared by 1 base and J by 5 bases, with 14 bases between. The CDR3 coding sequence is TGTGCCAGCAGCCAAGCTTTGGGGCGGGAGTATGGCTACACCTTC. The encoded protein is CASSQALGREYGYTF.

The count of this clone is one. V gene TRBV7-9 combines with J gene TRBJ1-4, with 12 bases identical to TRBD1. The junction had 7 bases not matched to a gene; V was cut back by 5 bases and J by 9 bases. The CDR3 has 15 amino acids. Germline values: CDR1 SEHNR, CDR2 FQNEAQ (reference sequence). CDR3 residues: CASSVDRDRGQKLFF. As DNA, the CDR3 is TGTGCCAGCAGCGTTGACCGGGACAGGGGGCAAAAACTGTTTTTT.

The V and J genes are TRBV2 and TRBJ1-2; TRBD1 matches 7 bases. Germline V gives CDR1 SNHLY, CDR2 FYNNEI. The ends lost 6 bases at V and 2 bases at J; junction bases unmatched: 9. The CDR3 is 15 amino acids. CDR3 loop: CASRDRTGVNYGYTF. The CDR3 DNA follows: TGTGCCAGCAGAGACCGGACAGGAGTCAACTATGGCTACACCTTC.

The chain recombines TRBV5-4 with TRBJ1-4, with TRBD1 matching over 8 bases. The J segment lost 8 bases and the V segment lost 1 base, leaving 10 bases of the junction unmatched. CDR1 and CDR2 (germline): SGHNT, YYREEE (reference sequence). The CDR3 extends over 16 amino acids. CDR3 amino acids: CASSLHPGGAREKLFF. In nucleotides, the CDR3 is TGTGCCAGCAGCTTGCATCCAGGGGGCGCCAGGGAAAAACTGTTTTTT.